This T cell receptor beta chain was recovered during a study of T cells after posttransplantation cyclophosphamide. The data were produced by immunoSEQ multiplex PCR, yet TCRdb's version contains in-frame clones alone and is incomplete. The sample has about 39,000 clones, none seen only once. Study-wide results and caveats: After PTCy, TRB diversity resembled that of CNI/methotrexate controls. TRB overlap between skin or GI tissue T cells and blood was limited. Donor CD8+ memory clones often dominated recipient blood repertoires at later times.

The CDR3 contains 13 residues. V was shortened by 3 bases and J by 5 bases, with 7 bases between the two germline ends. Germline CDR1 reads SGHTA; CDR2 reads FQGTGA. This clone was observed at least ten times. No antigen is known for it. The related graft donor's blood sample was taken on the day of bone marrow donation. The source of this sequence is a woman aged 45-65 years in good health and a related stem cell transplant donor. The J gene is TRBJ2-2, the V gene TRBV7-3; no clear D. Sequenced: PBMCs. In DNA, the CDR3 is TGTGCCAGCAGCTTCGCGTGGACCGGGGAGCTGTTTTTT. Translation: CASSFAWTGELFF.